This TCR beta chain was found in a study of CD4 and CD8 cells across lung adenocarcinoma regions (dated by TCRdb to 2016 to 2018). Context from the whole study: To look at intratumor heterogeneity in the T cell receptor repertoire, the study compared tumor centers against tumor margins.

V sheds 6 bases and J sheds 5 bases, leaving 4 bases between their ends. The cysteine opens and the phenylalanine closes a CDR3 of 11 amino acids. Solely the CDR3 DNA is kept, with 33 bases framed from the first base. CDR1 is given as MNHNS and CDR2 as SASEGT, both from the germline V gene. The donors were patients who had localized lung adenocarcinoma, which is a subtype of non-small cell lung cancer. Samples were obtained from the centers of localized lung adenocarcinomas. CD8+ T cells from tumor tissue were profiled separately from CD4+ T cells for TCR repertoire analysis. Library method: PCR. The reads were generated on a HiSeq X Ten. Using fastp at Q25 and MiXCR, TCRdb reprocessed the public reads and kept productive beta chains. Duplicate CDR3 protein sequences are folded into a single record with the most common DNA and genes. Counted in this sample were about 7,500 distinct CDR3 sequences; approximately 53% of them appeared once. Approximately 97% of the sample rests with the top ten.

Comment on this clonotype: Which antigen it targets is not known. Base qualities were left out, and no much larger clone turns up one base away.

Recombination joined TRBV6-1 with TRBJ2-2; the D gene cannot be named for sure. The receptor was derived from a male donor with lung adenocarcinoma. The CD4 and CD8 labels of this study may be unreliable. The sequencing sample was made of CD8+ T cells from the center of a lung tumor. What the cell subset or site label conveys for this sample: tumor center region. The CDR3 corresponds to CASSGTGELFF. At the DNA level, the sequence is TGTGCCAGCAGCGGAACCGGGGAGCTGTTTTTT.